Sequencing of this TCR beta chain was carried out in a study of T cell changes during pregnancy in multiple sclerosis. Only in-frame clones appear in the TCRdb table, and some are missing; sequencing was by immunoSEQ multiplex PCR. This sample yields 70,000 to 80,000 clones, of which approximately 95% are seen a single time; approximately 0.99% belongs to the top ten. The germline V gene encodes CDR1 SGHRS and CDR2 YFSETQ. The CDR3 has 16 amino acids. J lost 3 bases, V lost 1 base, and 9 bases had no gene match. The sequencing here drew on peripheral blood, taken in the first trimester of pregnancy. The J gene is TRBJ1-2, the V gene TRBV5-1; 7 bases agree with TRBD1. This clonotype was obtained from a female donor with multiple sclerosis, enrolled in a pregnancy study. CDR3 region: CASSLNRGGRDYGYTF. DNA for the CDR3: TGCGCCAGCAGCTTGAACAGGGGCGGTCGGGACTATGGCTACACCTTC. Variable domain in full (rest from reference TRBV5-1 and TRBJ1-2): KAGVTQTPRYLIKTRGQQVTLSCSPISGHRSVSWYQQTPGQGLQFLFEYFSETQRNKGNFPGRFSGRQFSNSRSEMNVSTLELGDSALYLCASSLNRGGRDYGYTFGSGTRLTVV.